The 14 T cell receptor beta chains reported below all come from one sample, sequenced in a study of T cells in Graves' hyperthyroidism and ophthalmopathy. What was amplified from RNA transcripts were TCR beta CDR3 regions. HTBI primers drove first-round RT-PCR of the TCR CDR3. From the multiplex PCR reads, TCRdb called clonotypes with MiXCR, one entry per CDR3 protein. The sample contains about 480,000 distinct CDR3 sequences, under 25% of which appear only once. Sequenced: blood. The receptors stem from a woman in her 70s with Graves' ophthalmopathy.

This clonotype was seen a handful of times. The chain couples TRBV20-1 to TRBJ1-5, with D hard to call. In germline, CDR1 is DFQATT, CDR2 SNEGSKA (reference sequence). The CDR3 runs to 12 residues. With 3 bases removed from V and 1 base from J, the gap between germline ends came to 4 bases. CDR3: CSASPSNQPQHF. For the CDR3, the DNA is TGCAGTGCTAGCCCCAGCAATCAGCCCCAGCATTTT.

There are many counts of this clonotype. The chain is built from TRBV2 and TRBJ2-3; possible D gene TRBD1, 6 bases. CDR3 size: 14 residues. CDR1 and CDR2 (germline): SNHLY, FYNNEI. V was cut by 11 bases and J by 0 bases, with 15 bases left in between. This chain's CDR3 is CAGSRGISTDTQYF. In DNA, the CDR3 is TGTGCCGGATCAAGGGGGATTAGCACAGATACGCAGTATTTT.

This clonotype was seen at least ten times. The rearrangement uses TRBV27 and TRBJ1-1; D uncertain. The CDR3 extends over 13 amino acids. With 3 bases removed from V and 5 bases from J, the gap between germline ends came to 10 bases. Looked up from germline, CDR1 is MNHEY and CDR2 is SMNVEV (reference sequence). CDR3: CASSFALGTEAFF. DNA for the CDR3: TGTGCCAGCAGTTTCGCGTTAGGGACTGAAGCTTTCTTT.

The CDR3 nucleotides read TGCAGTGCTAAAAAGGGCGGGACAGCACTAGAGACCCAGTACTTC. Residues: CSAKKGGTALETQYF. The chain recombines TRBV20-1 with TRBJ2-5, with D possibly being TRBD1 (7 bases). Germline lookup yields CDR1 DFQATT and CDR2 SNEGSKA (reference sequence). V lost 4 bases, J lost 4 bases, and 19 bases lay in between. The CDR3 is 15 residues long.

The rearrangement links TRBV7-2 to TRBJ1-2; 8 bases map to TRBD1. The germline V gene encodes CDR1 SGHTA and CDR2 FQGNSA. The CDR3 is 15 amino acids. The ends lost 2 bases at V and 3 bases at J; junction bases unmatched: 5. CDR3: CASSLTDREHYGYTF. The CDR3 DNA sequence: TGTGCCAGCAGCTTAACGGACAGGGAACACTATGGCTACACCTTC.

This clonotype was seen a few times. The V gene is TRBV29-1, the J gene TRBJ2-7; TRBD1 aligns across 8 bases. Germline CDR1 and CDR2: SQVTM and ANQGSEA. The V and J ends lost 6 bases and 5 bases, in that order; junction bases with no gene match: 12. The CDR3 is made up of 14 amino acids. CDR3 coding DNA: TGCAGCGTCGGGACCGGGACAGGACAGGACGAGCAGTACTTC. Amino acids: CSVGTGTGQDEQYF.

This clonotype has more than one count but fewer than ten. The chain uses TRBV7-9 and TRBJ2-1, with a tentative D call TRBD1 (6 bases). Germline CDR1 and CDR2: SEHNR and FQNEAQ (reference sequence). This CDR3 comprises 13 residues. V dropped 5 bases and J dropped 15 bases, with 20 bases sitting between them. The chain's CDR3 is CASSTGTTRRRFF. Written as DNA, the CDR3 is TGTGCCAGCAGCACCGGGACAACTCGGAGGCGGTTCTTC. The complete variable domain, with remaining parts taken from reference TRBV7-9 and TRBJ2-1, reads DTGVSQNPRHKITKRGQNVTFRCDPISEHNRLYWYRQTLGQGPEFLTYFQNEAQLEKSRLLSDRFSAERPKGSFSTLEIQRTEQGDSAMYLCASSTGTTRRRFFGPGTRLTVL.

This clonotype was seen a few times. J is TRBJ1-3 and V is TRBV6-5; no clear D. V was clipped by 6 bases and J by 2 bases, with 8 bases between them. The CDR3 runs 13 residues. Germline CDR1 is MNHEY and CDR2 is SVGAGI. The CDR3 loop is CASRDSAGNTIYF. Written as DNA, the CDR3 is TGTGCCAGCAGGGACTCAGCTGGAAACACCATATATTTT.

The chain joins TRBV6-1 to TRBJ1-1; 7 bases fit TRBD1. The junction had 4 bases not matched to a gene; V was cut back by 6 bases and J by 0 bases. Germline-derived CDR1 and CDR2 are MNHNS and SASEGT. The CDR3 runs 14 residues. CDR3: CASSGDRMNTEAFF. The CDR3 DNA is TGTGCCAGCAGCGGGGACAGAATGAACACTGAAGCTTTCTTT.

The rearrangement uses TRBV20-1 and TRBJ2-1; 9 bases align to TRBD1. The germline V gene encodes CDR1 DFQATT and CDR2 SNEGSKA (reference sequence). J lost 15 bases, V lost 3 bases, and 12 bases had no gene match. This CDR3 comprises 13 residues. CDR3 in DNA: TGCAGTGCTAGGGGTCCCGGGACAGGGTACAGGTTCTTC. It is translated as CSARGPGTGYRFF.

This clonotype was observed a few times. The rearrangement joins TRBV4-1 to TRBJ2-2, with 12 bases identical to TRBD2. After removal of 1 base from V and 5 bases from J, the junction contained 2 bases not matched to a gene. The CDR3 covers 16 residues. Per germline, CDR1 MGHRA and CDR2 YSYEKL. The CDR3 loop is CASSQGLAGGTGELFF. CDR3 DNA: TGCGCCAGCAGCCAAGGTCTAGCGGGAGGGACCGGGGAGCTGTTTTTT.

A note on this clonotype: With a much larger clone just one base away, this may be a read error. No DNA is shown, since the ends of the CDR3 on it are uncertain; the CDR3 is the one TCRdb lists. V gene TRBV28 combines with J gene TRBJ2-4; TRBD2, as called in the table, went unchecked against the DNA. A total of 15 residues make up the CDR3, ends included. CDR1 is MDHEN, CDR2 SYDVKM, per germline. This CDR3 is CASSRDFGGGNIRYF.

A note on this clonotype: One end of the junction does not line up with germline, which may come from a read error. The chain links TRBV29-1 to TRBJ2-1, with TRBD1 identical over 8 bases. CDR1 and CDR2 from the germline V gene are SQVTM and ANQGSEA. The CDR3 consists of 13 residues. CDR3 bases: TGCAGCTCAAGACAGGGGCCGTACACTGAGCAGTTCTTC. Translated: CSSRQGPYTEQFF.

The chain links TRBV6-6 to TRBJ2-7, with 7 bases lining up with TRBD2. Germline values: CDR1 MNHNY, CDR2 SVGAGI (reference sequence). Germline trimming cut 2 bases from V and 0 bases from J; bases unmatched to any gene: 1. The CDR3 runs 14 residues. The CDR3 DNA reads as TGTGCCAGCAGTTACCGGGGGGTCTCCTACGAGCAGTACTTC. Translated: CASSYRGVSYEQYF.